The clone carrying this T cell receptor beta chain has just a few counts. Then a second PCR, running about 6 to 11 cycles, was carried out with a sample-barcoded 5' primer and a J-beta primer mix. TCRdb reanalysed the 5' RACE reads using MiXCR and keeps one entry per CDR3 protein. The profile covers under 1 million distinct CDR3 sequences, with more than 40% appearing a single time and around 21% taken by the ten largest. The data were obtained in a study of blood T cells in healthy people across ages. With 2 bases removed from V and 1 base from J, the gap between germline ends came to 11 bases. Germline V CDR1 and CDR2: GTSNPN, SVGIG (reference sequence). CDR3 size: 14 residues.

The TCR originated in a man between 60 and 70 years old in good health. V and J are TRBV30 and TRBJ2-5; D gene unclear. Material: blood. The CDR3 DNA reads TGTGCCTGGAGTTCCTATACCTTCCAAGAGACCCAGTACTTC. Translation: CAWSSYTFQETQYF.